The sequence of this TCR beta chain was determined in a study of control samples from healthy donors and cancer patients. Data came from immunoSEQ multiplex PCR; TCRdb stores just in-frame clones and leaves some out. Among 120,000 to 150,000 clones listed, around 94% were seen once. V shed 2 bases and J shed 0 bases, with 11 bases lying between them. Per the germline V gene, CDR1 is MNHNS and CDR2 is SASEGT. The CDR3 covers 16 residues. This receptor was taken from a man aged 40-49 years in good health. The gene calls are TRBV6-1 and TRBJ1-3; unclear D gene. The sequenced sample consisted of blood. CDR3 DNA: TGTGCCAGCAGTGAAAGGAGAGGGAGCTCTGGAAACACCATATATTTT. This translates into CASSERRGSSGNTIYF.